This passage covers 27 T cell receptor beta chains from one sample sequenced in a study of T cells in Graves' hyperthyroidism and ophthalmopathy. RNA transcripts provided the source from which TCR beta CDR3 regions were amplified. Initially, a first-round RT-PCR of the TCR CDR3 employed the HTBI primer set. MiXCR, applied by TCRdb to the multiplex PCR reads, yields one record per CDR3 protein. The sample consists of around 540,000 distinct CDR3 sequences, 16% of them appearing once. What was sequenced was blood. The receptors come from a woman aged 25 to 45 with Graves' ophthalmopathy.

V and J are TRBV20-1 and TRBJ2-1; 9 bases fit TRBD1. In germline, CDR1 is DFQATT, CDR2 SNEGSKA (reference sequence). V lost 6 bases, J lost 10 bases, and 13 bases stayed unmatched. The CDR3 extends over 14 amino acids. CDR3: CSAATGGYVGEQFF. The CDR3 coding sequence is TGCAGTGCGGCGACAGGGGGGTACGTTGGGGAGCAGTTCTTC.

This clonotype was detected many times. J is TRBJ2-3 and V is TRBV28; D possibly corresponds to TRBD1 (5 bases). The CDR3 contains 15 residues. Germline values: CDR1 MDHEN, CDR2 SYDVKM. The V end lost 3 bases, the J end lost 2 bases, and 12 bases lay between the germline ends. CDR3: CASSLVGADTDTQYF. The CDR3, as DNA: TGTGCCAGCAGTTTGGTTGGGGCAGACACAGATACGCAGTATTTT.

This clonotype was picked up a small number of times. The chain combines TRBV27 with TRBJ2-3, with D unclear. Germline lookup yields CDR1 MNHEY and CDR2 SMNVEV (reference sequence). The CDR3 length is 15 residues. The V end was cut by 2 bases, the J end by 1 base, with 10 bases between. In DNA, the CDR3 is TGTGCCAGCAGTTTAGGGGTTATAGGCACAGATACGCAGTATTTT. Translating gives CASSLGVIGTDTQYF.

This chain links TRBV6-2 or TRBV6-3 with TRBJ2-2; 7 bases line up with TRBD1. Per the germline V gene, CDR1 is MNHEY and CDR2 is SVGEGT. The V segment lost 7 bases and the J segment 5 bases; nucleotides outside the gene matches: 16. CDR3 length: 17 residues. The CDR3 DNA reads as TGTGCCAGCACGGGCACAGGGGCTTGGGCTGGTACCGGGGAGCTGTTTTTT. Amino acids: CASTGTGAWAGTGELFF.

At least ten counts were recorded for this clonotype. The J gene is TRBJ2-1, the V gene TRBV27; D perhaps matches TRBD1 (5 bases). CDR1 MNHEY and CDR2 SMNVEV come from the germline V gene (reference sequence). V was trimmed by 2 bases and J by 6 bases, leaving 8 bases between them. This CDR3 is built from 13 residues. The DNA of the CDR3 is TGTGCCAGCAGTTTAGGGGCCGGCAATGAGCAGTTCTTC. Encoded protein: CASSLGAGNEQFF.

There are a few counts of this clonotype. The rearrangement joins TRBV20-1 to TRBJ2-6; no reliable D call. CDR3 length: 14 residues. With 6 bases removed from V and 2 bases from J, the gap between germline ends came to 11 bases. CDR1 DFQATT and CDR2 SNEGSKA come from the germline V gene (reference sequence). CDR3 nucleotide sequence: TGCAGTGCCCTCGTCTATGCTGGGGCCAACGTCCTGACTTTC. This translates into CSALVYAGANVLTF.

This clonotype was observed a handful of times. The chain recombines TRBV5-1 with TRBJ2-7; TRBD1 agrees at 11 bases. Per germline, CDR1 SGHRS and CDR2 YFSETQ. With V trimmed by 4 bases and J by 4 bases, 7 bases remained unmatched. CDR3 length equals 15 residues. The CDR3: CASSGRGQGGYEQYF. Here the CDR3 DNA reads TGCGCCAGCAGCGGACGGGGACAGGGGGGGTACGAGCAGTACTTC.

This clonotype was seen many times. The DNA for the CDR3 is TGTGCCAGCAGCTTCGGCAGGGAGAGGGACATTCAGTACTTC. Translation gives CASSFGRERDIQYF. This sequence joins TRBV7-2 and TRBJ2-4; possibly TRBD1 or TRBD2 for D (5 bases each). This CDR3 has 14 amino acids. Between the trimmed V and J ends, which lost 3 bases and 8 bases, there was a span of 14 bases. Germline V CDR1 and CDR2: SGHTA, FQGNSA.

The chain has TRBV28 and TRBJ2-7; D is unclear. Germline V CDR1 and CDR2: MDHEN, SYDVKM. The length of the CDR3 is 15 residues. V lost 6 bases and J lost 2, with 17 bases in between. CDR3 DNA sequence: TGTGCCAGCAGACGTTCGCTCGGGCCGCCCTACGAGCAGTACTTC. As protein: CASRRSLGPPYEQYF.

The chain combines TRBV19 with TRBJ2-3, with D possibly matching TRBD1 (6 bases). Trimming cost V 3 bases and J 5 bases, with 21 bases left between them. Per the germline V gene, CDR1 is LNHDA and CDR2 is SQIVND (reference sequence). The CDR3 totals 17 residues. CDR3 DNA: TGTGCCAGTAGTATTTCGTCGACAGGAAGCAACCAAGATACGCAGTATTTT. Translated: CASSISSTGSNQDTQYF.

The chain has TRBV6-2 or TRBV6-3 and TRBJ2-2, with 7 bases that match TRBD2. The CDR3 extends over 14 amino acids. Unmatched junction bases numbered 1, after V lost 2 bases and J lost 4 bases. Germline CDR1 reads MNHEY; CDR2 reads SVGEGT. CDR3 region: CASSYGRATGELFF. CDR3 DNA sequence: TGTGCCAGCAGTTACGGGAGGGCCACCGGGGAGCTGTTTTTT.

The CDR3 sequence: CASSHTGTLAYEQYF. CDR3 DNA sequence: TGTGCCAGCAGCCACACAGGGACTCTGGCCTACGAGCAGTACTTC. The chain employs TRBV6-1 and TRBJ2-7; the D gene could be TRBD1 or TRBD2 (6 bases each). The V end lost 6 bases, the J end lost 2 bases, and 17 bases lay between the germline ends. The CDR3 is 15 residues long. Germline V gene data show CDR1 as MNHNS and CDR2 as SASEGT.

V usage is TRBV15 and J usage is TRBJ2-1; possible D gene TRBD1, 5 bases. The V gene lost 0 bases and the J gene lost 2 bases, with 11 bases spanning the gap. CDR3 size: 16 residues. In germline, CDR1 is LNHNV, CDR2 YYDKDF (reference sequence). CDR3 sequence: CATSRDSTATYNEQFF. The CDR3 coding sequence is TGTGCCACCAGCAGAGATTCGACAGCTACCTACAATGAGCAGTTCTTC.

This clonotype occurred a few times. CDR3 in DNA: TGTGCCAGCAGCTTGAAGGGGACAGGGTACACAGATACGCAGTATTTT. Translated, it gives CASSLKGTGYTDTQYF. This chain uses TRBV5-6 with TRBJ2-3, with TRBD1 matching 9 bases. The CDR3 covers 16 residues. Germline CDR1 reads SGHDT; CDR2 reads YYEEEE. Germline trimming cut 1 base from V and 2 bases from J; bases unmatched to any gene: 5. Complete variable domain (other parts from reference TRBV5-6 and TRBJ2-3): DAGVTQSPTHLIKTRGQQVTLRCSPKSGHDTVSWYQQALGQGPQFIFQYYEEEERQRGNFPDRFSGHQFPNYSSELNVNALLLGDSALYLCASSLKGTGYTDTQYFGPGTRLTVL.

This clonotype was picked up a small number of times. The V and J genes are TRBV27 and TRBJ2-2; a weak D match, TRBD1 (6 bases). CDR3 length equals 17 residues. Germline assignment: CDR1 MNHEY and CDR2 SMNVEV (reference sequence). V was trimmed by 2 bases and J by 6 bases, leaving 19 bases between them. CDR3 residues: CASSLDARTGKSGELFF. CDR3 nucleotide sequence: TGTGCCAGCAGTTTAGATGCCCGAACAGGGAAGTCCGGGGAGCTGTTTTTT.

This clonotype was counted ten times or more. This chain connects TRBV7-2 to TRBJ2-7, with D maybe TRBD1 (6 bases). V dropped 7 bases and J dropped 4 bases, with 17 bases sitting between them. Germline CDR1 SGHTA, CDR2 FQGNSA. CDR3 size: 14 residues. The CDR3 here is CASTNTGQTYEQYF. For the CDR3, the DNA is TGTGCCAGCACCAACACCGGACAGACATACGAGCAGTACTTC. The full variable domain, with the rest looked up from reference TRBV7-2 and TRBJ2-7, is GAGVSQSPSNKVTEKGKDVELRCDPISGHTALYWYRQSLGQGLEFLIYFQGNSAPDKSGLPSDRFSAERTGGSVSTLTIQRTQQEDSAVYLCASTNTGQTYEQYFGPGTRLTVT.

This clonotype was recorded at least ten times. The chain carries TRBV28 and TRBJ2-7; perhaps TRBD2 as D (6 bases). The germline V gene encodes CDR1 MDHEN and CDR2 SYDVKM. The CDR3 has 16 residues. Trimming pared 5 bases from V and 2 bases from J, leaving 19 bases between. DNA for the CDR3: TGTGCCAGCAGTCCCCCAGGCGGGGTAAGCACCTACGAGCAGTACTTC. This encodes CASSPPGGVSTYEQYF.

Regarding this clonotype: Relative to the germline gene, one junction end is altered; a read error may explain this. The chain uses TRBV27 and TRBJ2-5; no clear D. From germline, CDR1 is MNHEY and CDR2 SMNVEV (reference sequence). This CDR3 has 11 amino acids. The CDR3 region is CASSSSGPLNF. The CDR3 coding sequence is TGTGCCAGCAGTTCCTCCGGGCCACTTAACTTC.

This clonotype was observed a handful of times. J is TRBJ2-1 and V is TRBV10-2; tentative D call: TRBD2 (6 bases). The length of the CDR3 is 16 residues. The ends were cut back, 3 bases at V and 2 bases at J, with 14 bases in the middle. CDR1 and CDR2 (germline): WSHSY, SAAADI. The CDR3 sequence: CASSEGRGNTYNEQFF. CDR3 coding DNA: TGCGCCAGCAGTGAAGGGCGGGGAAATACCTACAATGAGCAGTTCTTC.

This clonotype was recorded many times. CDR3 amino acids: CSAISGTHTDTQYF. The CDR3 nucleotides read TGCAGTGCTATCTCCGGGACCCACACAGATACGCAGTATTTT. The chain couples TRBV20-1 to TRBJ2-3; either TRBD1 or TRBD2 may fit D (5 bases each). The CDR3 is 14 residues long. Trimming stripped 4 bases from V and 2 bases from J, with 13 bases between. Germline CDR1 is DFQATT and CDR2 is SNEGSKA (reference sequence).

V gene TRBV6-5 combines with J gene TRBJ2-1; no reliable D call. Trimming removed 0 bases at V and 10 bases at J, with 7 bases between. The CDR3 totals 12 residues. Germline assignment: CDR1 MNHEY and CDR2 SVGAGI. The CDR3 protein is CASSYSGSEQFF. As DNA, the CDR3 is TGTGCCAGCAGTTACTCGGGATCGGAGCAGTTCTTC.

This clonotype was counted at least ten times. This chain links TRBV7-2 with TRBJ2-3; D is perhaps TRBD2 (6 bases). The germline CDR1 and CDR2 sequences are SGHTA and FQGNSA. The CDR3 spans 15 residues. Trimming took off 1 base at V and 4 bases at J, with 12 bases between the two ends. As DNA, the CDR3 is TGTGCCAGCAGCTTAGATCCGGGGGTGGCAGATACGCAGTATTTT. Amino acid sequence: CASSLDPGVADTQYF.

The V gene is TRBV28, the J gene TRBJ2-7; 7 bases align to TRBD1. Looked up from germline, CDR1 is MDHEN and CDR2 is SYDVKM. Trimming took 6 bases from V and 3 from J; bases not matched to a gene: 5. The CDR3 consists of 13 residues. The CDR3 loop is CASSMTGIYEQYF. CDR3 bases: TGTGCCAGCAGCATGACAGGGATCTACGAGCAGTACTTC.

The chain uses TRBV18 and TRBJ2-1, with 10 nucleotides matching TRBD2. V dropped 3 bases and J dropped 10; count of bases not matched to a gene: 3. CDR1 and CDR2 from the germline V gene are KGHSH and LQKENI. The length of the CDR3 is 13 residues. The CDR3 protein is CASSPGLAREQFF. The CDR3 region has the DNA TGTGCCAGCTCACCGGGACTAGCGAGGGAGCAGTTCTTC.

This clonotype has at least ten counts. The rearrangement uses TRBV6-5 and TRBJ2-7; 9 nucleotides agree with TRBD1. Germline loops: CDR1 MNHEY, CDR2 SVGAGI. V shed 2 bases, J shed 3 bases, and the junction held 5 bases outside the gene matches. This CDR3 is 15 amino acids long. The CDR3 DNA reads TGTGCCAGCAGTTACCAGGGACAGGGCATCTACGAGCAGTACTTC. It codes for CASSYQGQGIYEQYF.

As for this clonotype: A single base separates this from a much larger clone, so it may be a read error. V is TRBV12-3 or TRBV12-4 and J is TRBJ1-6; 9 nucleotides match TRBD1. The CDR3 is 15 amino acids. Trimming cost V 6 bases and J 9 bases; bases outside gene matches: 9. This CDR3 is CASSSEQGATSPLHF. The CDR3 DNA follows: TGTGCCAGCAGCTCTGAACAGGGGGCGACTTCACCCCTCCACTTT.

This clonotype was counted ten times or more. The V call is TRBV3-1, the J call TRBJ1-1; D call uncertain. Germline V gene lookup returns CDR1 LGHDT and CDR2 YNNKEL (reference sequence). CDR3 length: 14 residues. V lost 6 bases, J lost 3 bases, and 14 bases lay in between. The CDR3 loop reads CASRQTDDDTEAFF. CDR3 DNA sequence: TGTGCCAGCAGGCAAACAGACGACGACACTGAAGCTTTCTTT.